These 9 T cell receptor beta chains originate from one sample sequenced in a study of shared clonotypes between healthy human individuals. Assay: immunoSEQ multiplex PCR; the TCRdb copy retains only in-frame clones and omits some. The table includes hundreds of thousands of clones, more than 75% detected once. The sample consisted of memory CD8+ T cells sorted from blood. Subset defined: CD45RO+ cells pooled with CCR7-negative TemRA cells. The receptor source for this set is a man younger than 35 in good health.

The CDR3 protein is CAWSYGDMNWGILAEAFF. DNA for the CDR3: TGTGCCTGGAGTTATGGGGATATGAACTGGGGAATCTTGGCTGAAGCTTTCTTT. The V gene is TRBV30, the J gene TRBJ1-1, with no clear D. There are 18 residues in the CDR3. The germline V gene has CDR1 GTSNPN and CDR2 SVGIG (reference sequence). Trimming removed 2 bases at V and 6 bases at J, with 28 bases between. The whole variable domain, remainder taken from reference TRBV30 and TRBJ1-1, is SQTIHQWPATLVQPVGSPLSLECTVEGTSNPNLYWYRQAAGRGLQLLFYSVGIGQISSEVPQNLSASRPQDRQFILSSKKLLLSDSGFYLCAWSYGDMNWGILAEAFFGQGTRLTVV.

This rearrangement joins TRBV5-6 to TRBJ1-4; D not certain. Trimming shortened V by 6 bases and J by 4 bases, and 16 bases separated the two germline ends. CDR1 and CDR2 (germline): SGHDT, YYEEEE. The CDR3 is made up of 15 amino acids. The CDR3 loop is CASTTNGKGNEKLFF. CDR3 DNA: TGTGCCAGCACCACGAATGGGAAGGGTAATGAAAAACTGTTTTTT.

The genes are TRBV5-4 and TRBJ1-4; no firm D call. In germline, CDR1 is SGHNT, CDR2 YYREEE (reference sequence). This CDR3 comprises 13 residues. V dropped 4 bases and J dropped 8 bases, with 12 bases sitting between them. CDR3: CASSQDFSEKLFF. The CDR3 nucleotides read TGTGCCAGCAGCCAGGACTTCAGCGAAAAACTGTTTTTT.

V gene TRBV4-1 combines with J gene TRBJ2-7; D remains unclear. Deletions cut 5 bases from V and 3 bases from J, with 11 bases between. The CDR3 length is 13 residues. Germline V gives CDR1 MGHRA, CDR2 YSYEKL. CDR3 bases: TGCGCCAGCAGCTCCCAGGCCTACTACGAGCAGTACTTC. Amino acids: CASSSQAYYEQYF.

This chain joins TRBV28 and TRBJ2-2; D uncertain. The V and J ends lost 5 bases and 6 bases respectively, with 7 bases between them. Germline V lookup: CDR1 MDHEN, CDR2 SYDVKM. The CDR3 is 12 amino acids. The chain's CDR3 is CASSPHPGELFF. The CDR3 DNA is TGTGCCAGCAGTCCTCATCCCGGGGAGCTGTTTTTT.

The chain employs TRBV27 and TRBJ2-1; D not certain. Trimming left V 6 bases short and J 2 bases short, with 11 bases between. Germline loops: CDR1 MNHEY, CDR2 SMNVEV (reference sequence). This CDR3 has 14 residues. CDR3 region: CASRSGLPYNEQFF. The CDR3 bases are TGTGCCAGCAGAAGTGGGCTACCCTACAATGAGCAGTTCTTC.

CDR3 amino acids: CASSPPQKMTVDYGYTF. In DNA form, the CDR3 reads TGTGCCAGCAGTCCGCCCCAGAAAATGACCGTGGACTATGGCTACACCTTC. The chain couples TRBV28 to TRBJ1-2, with D unclear. There are 17 residues in the CDR3. The V and J ends lost 5 bases and 3 bases respectively, with 22 bases between them. Germline V lookup: CDR1 MDHEN, CDR2 SYDVKM.

V and J are TRBV10-3 and TRBJ2-5, with D unclear. The V gene's germline CDR1 is ENHRY and CDR2 SYGVKD. With 6 bases removed from V and 2 bases from J, the gap between germline ends came to 10 bases. The CDR3 contains 13 residues. The CDR3 sequence: CAIRGSAQETQYF. The CDR3 nucleotides read TGTGCCATCAGGGGATCGGCTCAAGAGACCCAGTACTTC.

The V call is TRBV6-4, the J call TRBJ2-2; D may be TRBD2 (6 bases). Germline V lookup: CDR1 MRHNA, CDR2 SNTAGT. The CDR3 consists of 14 residues. The V and J ends lost 2 bases and 6 bases respectively, with 10 bases between them. The CDR3 here is CASSDGSGAGELFF. CDR3 bases: TGTGCCAGCAGTGACGGGTCGGGAGCCGGGGAGCTGTTTTTT.